These 5 T cell receptor beta chains were all obtained from the same sample, sequenced in a study of molecular identifiers for immune sequencing clone quantification. Via MiXCR, TCRdb re-called the PCR reads, giving one row per CDR3 protein. The sample holds about half a million distinct CDR3 sequences; roughly a fifth are singletons and the top ten take about 0.8%. The sequenced material came from naive CD8+ T cells from blood, with Jurkat cell RNA spiked in. Subset reported: FACS-sorted CD8+CD4-CCR7+CD45RA+ naive T cells. These receptors were obtained from a human donor in good health. Some libraries in this study had Jurkat cell RNA spiked in.

This clonotype has ten or more counts. The CDR3 sequence: CASSFGGSDEQYF. CDR3 DNA sequence: TGTGCCAGCAGCTTCGGGGGTTCCGACGAGCAGTACTTC. V is TRBV5-8 and J is TRBJ2-7, with a tentative D call TRBD2 (6 bases). Trimming pared 2 bases from V and 5 bases from J, leaving 11 bases between. This CDR3 has 13 amino acids. Germline CDR1 SGHTS, CDR2 YDEGEE.

This clonotype was detected only a few times. The gene calls are TRBV18 and TRBJ2-5; the match to TRBD1 covers 8 bases. V shed 2 bases and J 4 bases; nucleotides not matched to a gene: 9. Per germline, CDR1 KGHSH and CDR2 LQKENI. The CDR3 length is 16 residues. The CDR3 DNA follows: TGTGCCAGCTCACCATGGACAGGGACGGTCGTAGAGACCCAGTACTTC. Residues: CASSPWTGTVVETQYF.

This clonotype showed up just a few times. Written as DNA, the CDR3 is TGTGCCAGCAGCGGGGTAGCGGGGGGGCAGGATACGCAGTATTTT. Its translation is CASSGVAGGQDTQYF. The chain employs TRBV11-2 and TRBJ2-3; 11 bases match TRBD2. CDR1 and CDR2 from the germline V gene are SGHAT and FQNNGV. CDR3 length: 15 amino acids. The ends lost 5 bases at V and 6 bases at J; junction bases unmatched: 7. The whole variable domain, remainder taken from reference TRBV11-2 and TRBJ2-3, is EAGVAQSPRYKIIEKRQSVAFWCNPISGHATLYWYQQILGQGPKLLIQFQNNGVVDDSQLPKDRFSAERLKGVDSTLKIQPAKLEDSAVYLCASSGVAGGQDTQYFGPGTRLTVL.

This clonotype was recorded many times. The rearrangement joins TRBV28 to TRBJ1-5; the D is unclear. With 4 bases removed from V and 0 bases from J, the gap between germline ends came to 7 bases. The CDR3 spans 14 residues. CDR1 is MDHEN, CDR2 SYDVKM, per germline. CDR3 DNA sequence: TGTGCCAGCAGTTCCATAATTAGCAATCAGCCCCAGCATTTT. Translated: CASSSIISNQPQHF.

This clonotype was observed at least ten times. The chain is built from TRBV27 and TRBJ2-3, with D possibly being TRBD1 or TRBD2 (5 bases each). V lost 5 bases to trimming and J lost 12 bases, with 21 bases between them. CDR1 and CDR2 (germline): MNHEY, SMNVEV (reference sequence). There are 14 residues in the CDR3. CDR3 protein: CASSREPPGPDQYF. DNA for the CDR3: TGTGCCAGCAGTAGAGAGCCTCCGGGACCCGACCAGTATTTT.